This T cell receptor beta chain was documented in a study of early T cells in non-severe SARS-CoV-2 infection. This clonotype appeared many times. Using its own MiXCR run on the 5' RACE reads, TCRdb lists one record per CDR3 protein. The table has approximately 69,000 distinct CDR3 sequences, approximately 10% seen once. Trimming took 3 bases from V and 7 from J, leaving 10 bases between them. The CDR3 contains 13 residues. V gene TRBV6-7 combines with J gene TRBJ2-1; D unresolved. TRBV6-7 is marked as an open reading frame, function uncertain. The receptor comes from an adult who was a healthcare worker with PCR-confirmed SARS-CoV-2 infection or an uninfected control (not recorded which). The material was whole blood, obtained at baseline. Here the CDR3 reads CASSYILANEQFF. Here the CDR3 DNA reads TGTGCCAGCAGTTATATATTAGCAAATGAGCAGTTCTTC.